This T cell receptor (beta chain) is from a study of early T cells in non-severe SARS-CoV-2 infection. Study-level results: There was a bias toward anti-spike CD8 responses in VDJdb matching, which missed private and CD4 specificities.

A word on this clonotype: Its antigen is currently unknown.

Individual cDNA molecules were tagged with unique molecular identifiers, the study reported. TCRdb re-analysed the 5' RACE reads in MiXCR, keeping a single row per CDR3 protein. Here the sample spans some 64,000 distinct CDR3 sequences, 8.8% being singletons. The CDR3 is 13 residues long. V lost 5 bases, J lost 7 bases, and 11 bases lay in between. From germline, CDR1 is SEHNR and CDR2 FQNEAQ (reference sequence). The chain has TRBV7-9 and TRBJ2-2, with D unresolved. The sequenced sample was whole blood, obtained at baseline. This receptor was taken from an adult who was a healthcare worker with PCR-confirmed SARS-CoV-2 infection or an uninfected control (not recorded which). The CDR3 loop reads CASSPKAGGELFF. The CDR3 region has the DNA TGTGCCAGCAGCCCCAAGGCCGGCGGGGAGCTGTTTTTT.